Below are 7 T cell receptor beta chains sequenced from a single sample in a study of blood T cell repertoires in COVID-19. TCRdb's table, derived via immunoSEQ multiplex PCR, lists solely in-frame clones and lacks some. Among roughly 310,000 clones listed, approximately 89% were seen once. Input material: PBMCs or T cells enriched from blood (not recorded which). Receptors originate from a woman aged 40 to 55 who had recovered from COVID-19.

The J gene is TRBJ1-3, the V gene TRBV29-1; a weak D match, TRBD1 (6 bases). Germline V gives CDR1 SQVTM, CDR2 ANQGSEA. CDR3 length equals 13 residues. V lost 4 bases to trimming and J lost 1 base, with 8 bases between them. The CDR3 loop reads CSVGGGSGNTIYF. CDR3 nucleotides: TGCAGCGTTGGAGGGGGTTCTGGAAACACCATATATTTT.

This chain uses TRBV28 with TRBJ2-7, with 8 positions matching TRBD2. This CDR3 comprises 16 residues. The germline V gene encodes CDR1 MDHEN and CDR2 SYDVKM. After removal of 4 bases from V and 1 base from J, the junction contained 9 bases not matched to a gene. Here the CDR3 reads CASSSPAGAPSYEQYF. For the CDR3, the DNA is TGTGCCAGCAGTTCCCCAGCGGGGGCCCCTTCCTACGAGCAGTACTTC.

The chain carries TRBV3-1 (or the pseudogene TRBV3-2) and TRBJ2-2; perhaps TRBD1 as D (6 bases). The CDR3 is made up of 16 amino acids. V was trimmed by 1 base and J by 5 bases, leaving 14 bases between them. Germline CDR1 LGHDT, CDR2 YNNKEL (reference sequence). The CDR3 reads CASSQGGRGGTGELFF. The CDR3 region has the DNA TGTGCCAGCAGCCAAGGTGGCAGGGGCGGAACCGGGGAGCTGTTTTTT.

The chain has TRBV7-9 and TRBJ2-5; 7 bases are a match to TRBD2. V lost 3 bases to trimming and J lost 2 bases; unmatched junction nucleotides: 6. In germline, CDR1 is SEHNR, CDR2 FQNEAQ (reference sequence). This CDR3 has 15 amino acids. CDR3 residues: CASSLWGTTQETQYF. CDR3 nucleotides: TGTGCCAGCAGCTTGTGGGGGACTACACAAGAGACCCAGTACTTC.

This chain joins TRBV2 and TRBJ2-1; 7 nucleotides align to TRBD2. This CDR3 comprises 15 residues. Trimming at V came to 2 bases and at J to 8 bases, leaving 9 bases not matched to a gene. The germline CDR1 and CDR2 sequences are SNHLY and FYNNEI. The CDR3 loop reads CASSESSGLGYEQFF. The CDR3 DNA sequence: TGTGCCAGCAGTGAATCTAGCGGATTGGGCTATGAGCAGTTCTTC.

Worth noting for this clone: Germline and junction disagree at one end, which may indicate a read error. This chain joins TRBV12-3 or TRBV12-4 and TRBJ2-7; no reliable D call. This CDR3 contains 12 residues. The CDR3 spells CASSLKFQQEHF. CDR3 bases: TGTGCCAGCAGTTTAAAATTCCAGCAGGAACACTTC.

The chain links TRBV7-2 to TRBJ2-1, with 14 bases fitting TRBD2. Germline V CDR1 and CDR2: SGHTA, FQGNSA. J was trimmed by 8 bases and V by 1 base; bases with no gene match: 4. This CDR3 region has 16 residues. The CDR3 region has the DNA TGTGCCAGCAGCTTAGAAGGGACTAGCGGGAGATATGAGCAGTTCTTC. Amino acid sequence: CASSLEGTSGRYEQFF.